Following are 5 T cell receptor beta chains from one sample sequenced in a study of early T cells in non-severe SARS-CoV-2 infection. Each CDR3 protein gets one entry after TCRdb re-called the 5' RACE reads with MiXCR. The repertoire holds 80,000 to 95,000 distinct CDR3 sequences, around 13% seen once, with 1.4% in the top ten. Sequences were obtained from whole blood. The receptors were gathered from an adult who was a healthcare worker with PCR-confirmed SARS-CoV-2 infection or an uninfected control (not recorded which).

This clonotype was picked up a small number of times. CDR3 in DNA: TGCAGTGCTAGCGCACTAGCGGGGGCCCAGAGCACAGATACGCAGTATTTT. Protein product: CSASALAGAQSTDTQYF. The chain recombines TRBV20-1 with TRBJ2-3, with TRBD2 matching over 11 bases. Unmatched junction bases numbered 8, after V lost 3 bases and J lost 0 bases. The CDR3 loop spans 17 amino acids. Germline V lookup: CDR1 DFQATT, CDR2 SNEGSKA (reference sequence).

The sample holds many counts of this clonotype. The chain has TRBV5-1 and TRBJ1-1, with D perhaps matching TRBD1 (6 bases). Between the trimmed V and J ends, which lost 3 bases and 1 base, there was a span of 7 bases. This CDR3 comprises 13 residues. Germline V gene sequence: CDR1 SGHRS, CDR2 YFSETQ. In nucleotides, the CDR3 is TGCGCCAGCAGCTGGGACAAGAACACTGAAGCTTTCTTT. It codes for CASSWDKNTEAFF.

This clonotype has just a few counts. The rearrangement joins TRBV10-2 to TRBJ2-7, with TRBD1 matching 7 bases. Per the germline V gene, CDR1 is WSHSY and CDR2 is SAAADI. With 5 bases clipped from V and 3 bases from J, the junction kept 10 bases outside the gene matches. The CDR3 runs 15 residues. The DNA of the CDR3 is TGCGCCAGCAGTCGCGGACAGGATCACGTCTACGAGCAGTACTTC. Its translation is CASSRGQDHVYEQYF.

The gene calls are TRBV6-2 or TRBV6-3 and TRBJ1-1; 7 nucleotides match TRBD1. The CDR3 extends over 14 amino acids. Trimming at V came to 6 bases and at J to 3 bases, leaving 7 bases not matched to a gene. The germline CDR1 and CDR2 sequences are MNHEY and SVGEGT. Written as DNA, the CDR3 is TGTGCCAGCAGAGAGACAGGGATCTACACTGAAGCTTTCTTT. As protein: CASRETGIYTEAFF.

This clonotype has ten or more counts. This sequence joins TRBV12-2 and TRBJ2-2; TRBD2, the table's D call, lacks a check against the DNA. TRBV12-2 is classified as a pseudogene. The CDR3 contains 18 residues. CDR3 sequence reads: CASRFGLAGGRGTGELFF. CDR3 nucleotides: TGTGCAAGTCGCTTTGGACTAGCGGGGGGGCGAGGCACCGGGGAGCTGTTTTTT.